These T cell receptor beta chains were read from a single sample in a study of blood T cell repertoires in COVID-19. Sequencing used immunoSEQ multiplex PCR; TCRdb keeps in-frame clones, though not all of them. The data show tens of thousands of clones, 76% seen once. The sample was peripheral blood. Source of these receptors: a man aged 65 to 79 with acute or convalescent COVID-19. CDR3s include the opening cysteine and the closing phenylalanine or tryptophan. D genes are given only for firm matches.

CDR3	D	V	J
CASSESKGLATPQHF	-	TRBV10-2	TRBJ1-5
CASSYPDREETQYF	TRBD1	TRBV6-6	TRBJ2-5
CASSQAGTVGSYGYTF	-	TRBV6-1	TRBJ1-2
CASSEQGNTEAFF	-	TRBV6-1	TRBJ1-1
CASSVAPRLTGTGELFF	-	TRBV9	TRBJ2-2
CASGTGGLSNEKLFF	TRBD1	TRBV9	TRBJ1-4
CASFRWGGYNEQFF	-	TRBV21-1	TRBJ2-1
CASSIRETQYF	-	TRBV19	TRBJ2-5
CASSGQRGEQYF	-	TRBV18	TRBJ2-7
CASSEGLGASYNEQFF	-	TRBV5-1	TRBJ2-1
CASSPGINQPQHF	-	TRBV7-3	TRBJ1-5
CASTRDRSNTGELFF	-	TRBV6-5	TRBJ2-2
CASSLEGRYGYTF	-	TRBV28	TRBJ1-2
CASSGEREQYF	-	TRBV11-2	TRBJ2-7
CASSRDRGNGNTIYF	TRBD1	TRBV5-1	TRBJ1-3
CAWTEGGDYGYTF	-	TRBV30	TRBJ1-2
CASSFGVSSGNTIYF	-	TRBV5-8	TRBJ1-3
CASSLTSSYEQYF	-	TRBV7-9	TRBJ2-7
CASSFATGEAETQYF	TRBD1	TRBV5-4	TRBJ2-5
CASREGAIYGYTF	-	TRBV28	TRBJ1-2
CASSLVLSSNTEAFF	-	TRBV5-1	TRBJ1-1
CASSQRGGLNNGYTF	-	TRBV7-3	TRBJ1-2
CASSPGGSRYSNQPQHF	TRBD1	TRBV28	TRBJ1-5
CASSQFQGYTEAFF	-	TRBV3-1/TRBV3-2	TRBJ1-1
CATSSDMEKDVSTDTQYF	-	TRBV15	TRBJ2-3
CASSMRNEQFF	-	TRBV27	TRBJ2-1
CASSWYQGNTNEKLFF	-	TRBV5-5	TRBJ1-4
CASSLGANYGYTF	-	TRBV5-4	TRBJ1-2
CASSQGDRVVKLFF	TRBD1	TRBV4-1	TRBJ1-4
CAWSRGGTDTQYF	TRBD2	TRBV30	TRBJ2-3
CASSLEMLQGGSPLHF	-	TRBV5-1	TRBJ1-6
CASSENRGTGELFF	TRBD1	TRBV2	TRBJ2-2
CASSLSSGRAWEQYF	TRBD2	TRBV7-9	TRBJ2-7
CASRSTGEGGQPQHF	TRBD1	TRBV6-5	TRBJ1-5
CASSFLRPGGNTEAFF	-	TRBV28	TRBJ1-1
CASSSPGRENTEAFF	-	TRBV5-1	TRBJ1-1
CASSRDPGGGELFF	-	TRBV10-1	TRBJ2-2
CASSTGTGDGYTF	TRBD1	TRBV19	TRBJ1-2
CASRGSRGSPLHF	-	TRBV28	TRBJ1-6
CASKRTGWDTEAFF	TRBD1	TRBV6-5	TRBJ1-1
CSASILGAGGRTEAFF	TRBD1	TRBV20-1	TRBJ1-1